The 28 T cell receptor beta chains below come from one sample, sequenced in a study of shared clonotypes between healthy human individuals. Assay used: immunoSEQ multiplex PCR; TCRdb lists only in-frame clones, some missing. This sample has about 1.9 million clones, with 93% found just once. Cells designated naive CD8 were CD45RO-negative and were positively selected for CCR7, with terminally differentiated effector memory CD45RA+ cells excluded. The sequencing sample was made of naive CD8+ T cells from PBMCs. Every receptor here comes from a man aged 18 to 30 in good health. Some clones in this sample may be carry-over from other donors' samples.

This clone was found once. This chain joins TRBV5-8 and TRBJ1-2; unclear D gene. The CDR3 consists of 13 residues. V dropped 5 bases and J dropped 3 bases, with 11 bases sitting between them. In germline, CDR1 is SGHTS, CDR2 YDEGEE. The chain's CDR3 is CASRSGGDYGYTF. The CDR3 DNA follows: TGTGCCAGCAGGTCAGGTGGAGACTATGGCTACACCTTC. The whole variable domain, remainder taken from reference TRBV5-8 and TRBJ1-2, is EAGVTQSPTHLIKTRGQQATLRCSPISGHTSVYWYQQALGLGLQFLLWYDEGEERNRGNFPPRFSGRQFPNYSSELNVNALELEDSALYLCASRSGGDYGYTFGSGTRLTVV.

The chain combines TRBV7-9 with TRBJ2-1; 9 bases align to TRBD2. Germline V lookup: CDR1 SEHNR, CDR2 FQNEAQ (reference sequence). The CDR3 sequence is 16 residues long. V gave up 5 bases and J gave up 5 bases; unmatched junction bases: 10. In DNA, the CDR3 is TGTGCCAGCAGCGGTAGCGGGAGAACCGGCGACAATGAGCAGTTCTTC. As protein: CASSGSGRTGDNEQFF.

The chain combines TRBV7-2 with TRBJ2-7, with 7 bases that match TRBD1. The CDR3 runs to 15 residues. Per the germline V gene, CDR1 is SGHTA and CDR2 is FQGNSA. V was pared by 4 bases and J by 2 bases, with 8 bases of the junction left unmatched. The CDR3 DNA reads TGTGCCAGCAGCTCCAGACAGGGTTTTCCCTACGAGCAGTACTTC. Its protein is CASSSRQGFPYEQYF.

This rearrangement joins TRBV5-1 to TRBJ1-6; D remains unclear. CDR3 length equals 16 residues. Trimming took off 0 bases at V and 6 bases at J, with 13 bases between the two ends. The V gene's germline CDR1 is SGHRS and CDR2 YFSETQ. The CDR3 coding sequence is TGCGCCAGCAGCTTGGTCCCTGACGGGCCTAATTCACCCCTCCACTTT. This gives the protein CASSLVPDGPNSPLHF.

The table lists this clone with a count of one. This chain joins TRBV7-8 and TRBJ1-5; D is undetermined. Germline V gene data show CDR1 as SGHVS and CDR2 as FQNEAQ. This CDR3 region has 14 residues. V dropped 4 bases and J dropped 4 bases, with 11 bases sitting between them. The DNA of the CDR3 is TGTGCCAGCAGCTCGGAAAGATCGAATCAGCCCCAGCATTTT. Encoded protein: CASSSERSNQPQHF.

The chain links TRBV6-6 to TRBJ1-1; a weak D match, TRBD1 (6 bases). V lost 6 bases to trimming and J lost 3 bases, with 20 bases between them. This CDR3 contains 16 residues. CDR1 is MNHNY, CDR2 SVGAGI, per germline (reference sequence). CDR3 DNA: TGTGCCAGCAGCCCGTGGACAGTGAGGGCAGACACTGAAGCTTTCTTT. Translation: CASSPWTVRADTEAFF.

The rearrangement joins TRBV2 to TRBJ2-1; D ambiguous. V lost 6 bases, J lost 7 bases, and 10 bases lay in between. Germline CDR1 SNHLY, CDR2 FYNNEI. The CDR3 is 12 residues long. CDR3 region: CASSPDGNEQFF. The CDR3 coding sequence is TGTGCCAGCAGCCCTGATGGTAATGAGCAGTTCTTC.

The chain links TRBV4-1 to TRBJ2-7, with D perhaps TRBD1 (6 bases). The CDR3 runs 13 residues. The V end lost 2 bases, the J end lost 4 bases, and 9 bases lay between the germline ends. Per germline, CDR1 MGHRA and CDR2 YSYEKL. The chain's CDR3 is CASSQTDSYEQYF. CDR3 coding DNA: TGCGCCAGCAGCCAAACGGACAGTTACGAGCAGTACTTC.

This sequence joins TRBV15 and TRBJ1-5; no definite D call. The CDR3 runs 14 residues. Looked up from germline, CDR1 is LNHNV and CDR2 is YYDKDF (reference sequence). V dropped 1 base and J dropped 7 bases, with 11 bases sitting between them. CDR3 sequence reads: CATSRGFSDQPQHF. Here the CDR3 DNA reads TGTGCCACCAGCAGAGGGTTCTCGGACCAGCCCCAGCATTTT.

This clone occurred once. This sequence joins TRBV19 and TRBJ2-7, with a possible D match to TRBD1 (8 bases). Germline CDR1 reads LNHDA; CDR2 reads SQIVND (reference sequence). Trimming shortened V by 9 bases and J by 5 bases, and 23 bases separated the two germline ends. The CDR3 covers 15 residues. CDR3 loop: CASLQAGQGADEQYF. The CDR3 DNA is TGTGCCAGCCTTCAAGCGGGGCAGGGGGCCGACGAGCAGTACTTC.

The chain links TRBV7-8 to TRBJ2-7, with TRBD2 identical over 8 bases. V was pared by 5 bases and J by 1 base, with 7 bases of the junction left unmatched. From germline, CDR1 is SGHVS and CDR2 FQNEAQ. The CDR3 is 15 residues long. The CDR3 DNA follows: TGTGCCAGCAGCGCCGAGGCTAGCGGGTCCTACGAGCAGTACTTC. This codes for CASSAEASGSYEQYF. The full variable domain, completed using reference TRBV7-8 and TRBJ2-7, is GAGVSQSPRYKVAKRGQDVALRCDPISGHVSLFWYQQALGQGPEFLTYFQNEAQLDKSGLPSDRFFAERPEGSVSTLKIQRTQQEDSAVYLCASSAEASGSYEQYFGPGTRLTVT.

V is TRBV7-2 and J is TRBJ2-1; D is undetermined. Germline V gene lookup returns CDR1 SGHTA and CDR2 FQGNSA. The CDR3 is 14 residues long. V was clipped by 5 bases and J by 3 bases, with 11 bases between them. This CDR3 reads CASSPRQNYNEQFF. The CDR3 nucleotides read TGTGCCAGCAGCCCCCGACAAAACTACAATGAGCAGTTCTTC. Looking up the rest from reference TRBV7-2 and TRBJ2-1 gives the full variable domain: GAGVSQSPSNKVTEKGKDVELRCDPISGHTALYWYRQSLGQGLEFLIYFQGNSAPDKSGLPSDRFSAERTGGSVSTLTIQRTQQEDSAVYLCASSPRQNYNEQFFGPGTRLTVL.

This chain joins TRBV7-8 and TRBJ2-1, with a tentative D call TRBD2 (5 bases). Germline CDR1 and CDR2: SGHVS and FQNEAQ. Trimming left V 2 bases short and J 2 bases short, with 7 bases between. The CDR3 sequence is 14 residues long. CDR3 coding DNA: TGTGCCAGCAGCTTAAGCGGCGCCTACAATGAGCAGTTCTTC. Its translation: CASSLSGAYNEQFF.

This chain connects TRBV7-9 to TRBJ2-7; D may match TRBD1 or TRBD2 (5 bases each). V was clipped by 5 bases and J by 5 bases, with 13 bases between them. Germline V gives CDR1 SEHNR, CDR2 FQNEAQ (reference sequence). The CDR3 runs to 13 residues. CDR3 DNA: TGTGCCAGCAGCCCGGGACGGCCACACGAGCAGTACTTC. Amino acid sequence: CASSPGRPHEQYF.

This clone was found once. J is TRBJ2-2 and V is TRBV4-1; D is perhaps TRBD2 (5 bases). Germline V gene lookup returns CDR1 MGHRA and CDR2 YSYEKL. The V end lost 4 bases, the J end lost 4 bases, and 13 bases lay between the germline ends. The CDR3 is 15 amino acids. The CDR3 loop reads CASSRPVAGTGELFF. The DNA of the CDR3 is TGCGCCAGCAGCCGGCCCGTGGCGGGCACCGGGGAGCTGTTTTTT.

The chain combines TRBV14 with TRBJ2-7; D gene unclear. This CDR3 region has 13 residues. Germline V gene data show CDR1 as SGHDN and CDR2 as FVKESK. Trimming left V 6 bases short and J 1 base short, with 10 bases between. Here the CDR3 DNA reads TGTGCCAGCAGAATGGACGGGTCCTACGAGCAGTACTTC. Translating gives CASRMDGSYEQYF.

The chain carries TRBV7-8 and TRBJ2-5; D tentatively fits TRBD1 or TRBD2 (5 bases each). Germline V gene lookup returns CDR1 SGHVS and CDR2 FQNEAQ. Trimming removed 5 bases from V and 5 bases from J, with 15 bases in between. There are 14 residues in the CDR3. This CDR3 is CASSDSGWMETQYF. CDR3 sequence (DNA): TGTGCCAGCAGCGACAGCGGATGGATGGAGACCCAGTACTTC.

The chain joins TRBV10-3 to TRBJ2-7; a weak D match, TRBD1 (7 bases). The CDR3 totals 15 residues. The V end lost 6 bases, the J end lost 3 bases, and 18 bases lay between the germline ends. Germline CDR1 reads ENHRY; CDR2 reads SYGVKD. CDR3: CAIRSTGDSVYEQYF. DNA for the CDR3: TGTGCCATCAGATCTACAGGGGACTCTGTCTACGAGCAGTACTTC.

The sample holds one count of this clone. The chain carries TRBV6-1 and TRBJ2-3; D possibly uses TRBD1 or TRBD2 (5 bases each). Trimming shortened V by 0 bases and J by 1 base, and 11 bases separated the two germline ends. This CDR3 spans 16 amino acids. Germline V gene sequence: CDR1 MNHNS, CDR2 SASEGT. Here the CDR3 reads CASSEAPVGGTDTQYF. The CDR3 DNA follows: TGTGCCAGCAGTGAAGCGCCAGTGGGGGGCACAGATACGCAGTATTTT.

The gene calls are TRBV28 and TRBJ1-4; 8 bases are a match to TRBD1. CDR1 and CDR2 from the germline V gene are MDHEN and SYDVKM. V dropped 7 bases and J dropped 4; count of bases not matched to a gene: 5. The CDR3 is made up of 14 amino acids. The CDR3 DNA is TGTGCCAGCACCGGGACAGGTTATAATGAAAAACTGTTTTTT. Amino acids: CASTGTGYNEKLFF.

The chain joins TRBV28 to TRBJ2-2; D is ambiguous. V gave up 3 bases and J gave up 0 bases, with 5 bases separating them. Per germline, CDR1 MDHEN and CDR2 SYDVKM. The CDR3 has 14 residues. The CDR3 sequence is CASSFVANTGELFF. As DNA, the CDR3 is TGTGCCAGCAGTTTCGTCGCGAACACCGGGGAGCTGTTTTTT.

The V call is TRBV15, the J call TRBJ2-1, with 8 bases identical to TRBD2. CDR1 and CDR2 (germline): LNHNV, YYDKDF (reference sequence). The CDR3 is 16 residues long. V dropped 6 bases and J dropped 5; count of bases not matched to a gene: 12. As DNA, the CDR3 is TGTGCCACCAGTTCCCTCCGGACTAGCAGAGACAATGAGCAGTTCTTC. This codes for CATSSLRTSRDNEQFF.

The rearrangement links TRBV5-1 to TRBJ1-1, with a possible D match to TRBD1 (5 bases). V was clipped by 4 bases and J by 3 bases, with 13 bases between them. The CDR3 length is 14 residues. The germline V gene encodes CDR1 SGHRS and CDR2 YFSETQ. This CDR3 reads CASSPGVGYTEAFF. The CDR3 DNA reads TGCGCCAGCAGCCCGGGGGTAGGGTACACTGAAGCTTTCTTT.

The chain is built from TRBV7-8 and TRBJ2-7; weak D call: TRBD2 (6 bases). Germline V lookup: CDR1 SGHVS, CDR2 FQNEAQ. This CDR3 spans 15 amino acids. The germline V and J ends were trimmed by 5 bases and 3 bases, with 17 bases remaining between them. CDR3 protein: CASSQYPGDLYEQYF. The DNA for the CDR3 is TGTGCCAGCAGCCAGTACCCGGGGGATCTCTACGAGCAGTACTTC.

The rearrangement links TRBV2 to TRBJ1-2, with 8 bases aligning to TRBD1. Per germline, CDR1 SNHLY and CDR2 FYNNEI. CDR3 length: 15 amino acids. The V gene end was trimmed by 5 bases and the J gene end by 2 bases; junction bases not matched to a gene: 7. The CDR3 loop is CASSPNGQGNYGYTF. The CDR3 DNA follows: TGTGCCAGCAGTCCGAACGGACAGGGCAACTATGGCTACACCTTC.

This clone was observed a single time. This rearrangement joins TRBV5-6 to TRBJ1-1; 7 nucleotides match TRBD1. CDR1 is SGHDT and CDR2 is YYEEEE in the germline V gene. The J segment lost 4 bases and the V segment lost 4 bases, leaving 13 bases of the junction unmatched. The CDR3 consists of 16 residues. Here the CDR3 DNA reads TGTGCCAGCAGCGTTACCCCCCCCGCAGGGGGCACTGAAGCTTTCTTT. As protein: CASSVTPPAGGTEAFF.

This clone was observed a few times. V is TRBV21-1 and J is TRBJ1-5; TRBD1, the D gene given by the table, was not confirmed from the DNA. TRBV21-1 constitutes a pseudogene. The CDR3 sequence is 14 residues long. CDR3 bases: TGTGCCAGCACCGGTGGACAGAACAATCAGCCCCAGCATTTT. This sequence encodes CASTGGQNNQPQHF.

The rearrangement uses TRBV13 and TRBJ2-3, with 15 bases that match TRBD2. This CDR3 spans 16 amino acids. V lost 4 bases to trimming and J lost 11 bases; unmatched junction nucleotides: 10. Per germline, CDR1 PRHDT and CDR2 FYEKMQ (reference sequence). CDR3 region: CASSSGLAGGPGRQYF. The DNA for the CDR3 is TGTGCCAGCAGCTCCGGACTAGCGGGAGGGCCGGGTAGGCAGTATTTT.